This T cell receptor (beta chain) is from a study of T cell changes during pregnancy in multiple sclerosis. The germline V and J ends were trimmed by 3 bases and 4 bases, with 5 bases remaining between them. CDR1 is MNHEY, CDR2 SMNVEV, per germline (reference sequence). The CDR3 length is 12 residues. The repertoire was sequenced with immunoSEQ multiplex PCR; TCRdb's copy has only in-frame clones and lacks some. The table includes roughly 59,000 clones, 85% to 95% detected once. The sequenced sample was CD8+ T cells from peripheral blood mononuclear cells, obtained in the second trimester of pregnancy. The rearrangement joins TRBV27 to TRBJ2-3; D is undetermined. This TCR was sampled from a female donor with multiple sclerosis, enrolled in a pregnancy study. CDR3 sequence reads: CASSFSSDTQYF. The DNA of the CDR3 is TGTGCCAGCAGTTTTTCCTCAGATACGCAGTATTTT.